This passage covers 5 T cell receptor beta chains from one sample sequenced in a study of PD-1 blockade in mismatch repair-deficient tumors. Produced via immunoSEQ multiplex PCR; TCRdb's table is partial and in-frame only. The table includes 70,000 to 90,000 clones, approximately 80% detected once. This specimen was peripheral blood, taken 44 weeks after starting pembrolizumab. Source of these receptors: an adult with mismatch repair-deficient cancer.

The chain uses TRBV5-4 and TRBJ2-1; possible D gene TRBD2, 7 bases. The CDR3 sequence is 16 residues long. CDR1 and CDR2 from the germline V gene are SGHNT and YYREEE (reference sequence). Trimming shortened V by 4 bases and J by 0 bases, and 14 bases separated the two germline ends. CDR3 DNA: TGTGCCAGCAGCCTGGGGGGGCTGAGCTCCTACAATGAGCAGTTCTTC. Translating it yields CASSLGGLSSYNEQFF.

This rearrangement joins TRBV4-1 to TRBJ1-4, with a tentative D call TRBD1 (5 bases). V was cut by 7 bases and J by 4 bases, with 19 bases left in between. CDR3 length: 16 residues. CDR1 and CDR2 (germline): MGHRA, YSYEKL. CDR3 coding DNA: TGCGCCAGCACCCCGGGACCGAGTCCTATTAATGAAAAACTGTTTTTT. This codes for CASTPGPSPINEKLFF.

V usage is TRBV5-5 and J usage is TRBJ1-4; possible D gene TRBD1, 5 bases. The germline V gene has CDR1 SGHKS and CDR2 YYEKEE (reference sequence). This CDR3 is built from 16 residues. Trimming left V 4 bases short and J 0 bases short, with 13 bases between. The CDR3 loop reads CASSERRQSTNEKLFF. CDR3 DNA sequence: TGTGCCAGCAGCGAACGAAGACAGTCAACTAATGAAAAACTGTTTTTT.

CDR3: CASSQRTTGVGQETQYF. The CDR3 bases are TGTGCCAGCAGCCAACGAACGACAGGGGTTGGCCAAGAGACCCAGTACTTC. J is TRBJ2-5 and V is TRBV5-4; TRBD1 agrees at 8 bases. Per germline, CDR1 SGHNT and CDR2 YYREEE (reference sequence). CDR3 length: 17 residues. After removal of 4 bases from V and 1 base from J, the junction contained 12 bases not matched to a gene.

The sample holds a few counts of this clone. The chain joins TRBV5-1 to TRBJ2-6; a weak D match, TRBD2 (6 bases). Trimming cost V 7 bases and J 1 base, with 15 bases left between them. The CDR3 extends over 16 amino acids. Germline CDR1 is SGHRS and CDR2 is YFSETQ. The CDR3 reads CASSSGSTSGANVLTF. The CDR3 nucleotides are TGCGCCAGCTCCAGCGGGTCTACGTCTGGGGCCAACGTCCTGACTTTC.